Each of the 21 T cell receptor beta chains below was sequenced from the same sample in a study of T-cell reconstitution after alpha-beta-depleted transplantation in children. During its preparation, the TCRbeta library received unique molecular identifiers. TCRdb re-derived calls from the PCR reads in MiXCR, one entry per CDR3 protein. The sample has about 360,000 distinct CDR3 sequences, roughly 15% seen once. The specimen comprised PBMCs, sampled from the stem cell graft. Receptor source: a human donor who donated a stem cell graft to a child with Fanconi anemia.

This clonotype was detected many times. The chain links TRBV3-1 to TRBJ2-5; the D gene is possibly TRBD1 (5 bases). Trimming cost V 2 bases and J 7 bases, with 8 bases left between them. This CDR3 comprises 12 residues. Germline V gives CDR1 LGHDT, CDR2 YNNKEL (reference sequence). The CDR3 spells CASSQTTGTQYF. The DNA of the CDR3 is TGTGCCAGCAGCCAAACTACAGGGACCCAGTACTTC.

The CDR3, as DNA: TGCAGTGCTACGGAGCAGATGGCGGGGCCTAATGAAAAACTGTTTTTT. Protein: CSATEQMAGPNEKLFF. The chain employs TRBV20-1 and TRBJ1-4; weak D call: TRBD1 (5 bases). Germline V CDR1 and CDR2: DFQATT, SNEGSKA (reference sequence). This CDR3 has 16 amino acids. V was pared by 4 bases and J by 3 bases, with 18 bases between.

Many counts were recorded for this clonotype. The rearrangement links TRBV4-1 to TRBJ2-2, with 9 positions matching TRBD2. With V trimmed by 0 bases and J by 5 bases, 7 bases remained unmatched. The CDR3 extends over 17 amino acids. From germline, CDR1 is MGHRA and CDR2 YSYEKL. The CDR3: CASSQDLAGGRTGELFF. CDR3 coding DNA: TGCGCCAGCAGCCAAGATCTGGCGGGGGGGCGGACCGGGGAGCTGTTTTTT.

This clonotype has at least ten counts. The CDR3, as DNA: TGTGCCAGCAGCATAGGGAGGGGATCTGAAGCTTTCTTT. Protein: CASSIGRGSEAFF. The rearrangement uses TRBV27 and TRBJ1-1, with a possible D match to TRBD1 (5 bases). Germline values: CDR1 MNHEY, CDR2 SMNVEV (reference sequence). CDR3 length equals 13 residues. Trimming shortened V by 6 bases and J by 6 bases, and 14 bases separated the two germline ends.

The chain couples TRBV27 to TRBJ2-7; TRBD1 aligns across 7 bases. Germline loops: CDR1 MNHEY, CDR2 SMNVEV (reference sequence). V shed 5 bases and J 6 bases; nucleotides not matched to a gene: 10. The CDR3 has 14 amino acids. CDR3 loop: CASSPRQGRGEQYV. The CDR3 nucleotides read TGTGCCAGCAGTCCCAGACAGGGCCGCGGCGAGCAGTACGTC.

This CDR3 is CASSNQVGNTEAFF. CDR3 nucleotide sequence: TGCGCCAGCAGTAACCAGGTGGGGAACACTGAAGCTTTCTTT. The V and J genes are TRBV5-1 and TRBJ1-1, with unresolved D. V shed 5 bases and J shed 1 base, with 12 bases lying between them. The germline V gene encodes CDR1 SGHRS and CDR2 YFSETQ. The CDR3 is made up of 14 amino acids.

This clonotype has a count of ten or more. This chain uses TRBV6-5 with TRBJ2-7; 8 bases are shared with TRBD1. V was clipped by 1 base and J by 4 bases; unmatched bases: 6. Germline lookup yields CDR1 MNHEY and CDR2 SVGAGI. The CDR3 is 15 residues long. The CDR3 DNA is TGTGCCAGCAGTTACTTTGGGACAGGATCGTACGAGCAGTACTTC. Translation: CASSYFGTGSYEQYF.

The CDR3 region has the DNA TGCGCCAGCCGCGCTAGCGGGGGGTCCGGGGAGCTGTTTTTT. Its protein product is CASRASGGSGELFF. The rearrangement links TRBV4-3 to TRBJ2-2, with TRBD2 identical over 11 bases. This CDR3 region has 14 residues. V was pared by 8 bases and J by 6 bases, with 5 bases of the junction left unmatched. CDR1 is LGHNA, CDR2 YSLEER, per germline.

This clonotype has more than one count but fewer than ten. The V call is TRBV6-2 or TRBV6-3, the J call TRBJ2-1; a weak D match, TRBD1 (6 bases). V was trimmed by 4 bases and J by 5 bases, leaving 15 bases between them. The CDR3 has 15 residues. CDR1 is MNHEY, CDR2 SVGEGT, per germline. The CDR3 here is CASSFNRDQHNEQFF. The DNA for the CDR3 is TGTGCCAGCAGTTTCAACAGGGATCAACACAATGAGCAGTTCTTC.

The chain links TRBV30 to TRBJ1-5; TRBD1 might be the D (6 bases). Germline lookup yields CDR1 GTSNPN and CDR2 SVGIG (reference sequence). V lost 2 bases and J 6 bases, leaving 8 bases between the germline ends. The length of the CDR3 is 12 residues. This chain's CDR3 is CAWSQGRQPQHF. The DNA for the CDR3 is TGTGCCTGGAGTCAGGGGCGTCAGCCCCAGCATTTT.

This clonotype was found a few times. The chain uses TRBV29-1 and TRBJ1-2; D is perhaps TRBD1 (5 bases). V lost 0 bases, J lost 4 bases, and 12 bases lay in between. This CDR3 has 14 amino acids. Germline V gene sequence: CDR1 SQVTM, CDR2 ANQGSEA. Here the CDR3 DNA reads TGCAGCGTTGAAGACCCGGGTGGGGGCTATGGCTACACCTTC. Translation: CSVEDPGGGYGYTF. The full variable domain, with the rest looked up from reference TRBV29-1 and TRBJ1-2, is SAVISQKPSRDICQRGTSLTIQCQVDSQVTMMFWYRQQPGQSLTLIATANQGSEATYESGFVIDKFPISRPNLTFSTLTVSNMSPEDSSIYLCSVEDPGGGYGYTFGSGTRLTVV.

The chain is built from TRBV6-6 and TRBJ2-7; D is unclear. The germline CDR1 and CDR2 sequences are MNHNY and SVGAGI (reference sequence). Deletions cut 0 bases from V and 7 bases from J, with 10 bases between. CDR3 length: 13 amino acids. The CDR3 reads CASSYSLNSEQYV. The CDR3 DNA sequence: TGTGCCAGCAGTTACTCACTGAATTCGGAGCAGTACGTC.

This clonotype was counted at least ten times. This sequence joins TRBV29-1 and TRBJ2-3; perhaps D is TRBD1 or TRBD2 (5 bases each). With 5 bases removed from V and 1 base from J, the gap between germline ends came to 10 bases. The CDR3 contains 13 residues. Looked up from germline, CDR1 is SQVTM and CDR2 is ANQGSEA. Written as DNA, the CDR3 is TGCAGCGTTTCTCGGGGCGGCACAGATACGCAGTATTTT. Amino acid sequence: CSVSRGGTDTQYF.

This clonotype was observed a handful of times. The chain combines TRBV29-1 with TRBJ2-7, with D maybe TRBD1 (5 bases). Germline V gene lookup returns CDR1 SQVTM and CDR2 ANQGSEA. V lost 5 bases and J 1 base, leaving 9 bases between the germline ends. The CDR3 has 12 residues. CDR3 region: CSVSQGSYEQYF. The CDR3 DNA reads TGCAGCGTTAGCCAGGGTTCCTACGAGCAGTACTTC.

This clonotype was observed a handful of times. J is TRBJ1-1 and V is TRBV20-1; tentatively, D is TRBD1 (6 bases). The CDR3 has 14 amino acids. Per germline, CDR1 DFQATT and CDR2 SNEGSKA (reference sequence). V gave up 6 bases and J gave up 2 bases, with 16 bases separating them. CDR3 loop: CSATPGQYNTEAFF. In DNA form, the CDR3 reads TGCAGTGCAACGCCCGGACAGTACAACACTGAAGCTTTCTTT.

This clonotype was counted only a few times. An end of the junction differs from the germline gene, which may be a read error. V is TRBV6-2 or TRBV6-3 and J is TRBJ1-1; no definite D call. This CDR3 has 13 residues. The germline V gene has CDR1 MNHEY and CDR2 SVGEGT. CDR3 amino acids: CASSFLYTTEAFF. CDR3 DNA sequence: TGTGCCAGCAGTTTCCTTTACACGACTGAGGCTTTCTTT.

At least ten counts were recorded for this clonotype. CDR3 bases: TGTGCCAGCAGCCAAGTGAGTACCGAGGGGACTGAAGCTTTCTTT. Amino acid sequence: CASSQVSTEGTEAFF. V is TRBV4-2 and J is TRBJ1-1; D possibly corresponds to TRBD1 (5 bases). Trimming left V 1 base short and J 5 bases short, with 14 bases between. The CDR3 is 15 amino acids. Germline-derived CDR1 and CDR2 are LGHNA and YNFKEQ.

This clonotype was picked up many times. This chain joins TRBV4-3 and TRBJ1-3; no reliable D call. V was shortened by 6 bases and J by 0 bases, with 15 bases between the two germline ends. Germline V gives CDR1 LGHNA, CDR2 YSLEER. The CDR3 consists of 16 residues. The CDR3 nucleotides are TGCGCCAGCAGTCCTGAGCCTTCAATCTCTGGAAACACCATATATTTT. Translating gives CASSPEPSISGNTIYF.

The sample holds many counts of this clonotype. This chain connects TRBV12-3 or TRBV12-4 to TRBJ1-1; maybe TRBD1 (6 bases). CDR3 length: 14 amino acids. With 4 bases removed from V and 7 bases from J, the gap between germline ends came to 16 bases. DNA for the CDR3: TGTGCCAGCAGTTACCGGGACGGCAGGGGTGAAGCTTTCTTT. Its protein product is CASSYRDGRGEAFF.

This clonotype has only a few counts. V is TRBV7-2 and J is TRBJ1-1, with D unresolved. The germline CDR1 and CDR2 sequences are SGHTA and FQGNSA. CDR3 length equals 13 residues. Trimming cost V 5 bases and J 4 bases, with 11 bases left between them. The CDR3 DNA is TGTGCCAGCAGCCCAGGTTTGGGCACTGAAGCTTTCTTT. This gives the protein CASSPGLGTEAFF.

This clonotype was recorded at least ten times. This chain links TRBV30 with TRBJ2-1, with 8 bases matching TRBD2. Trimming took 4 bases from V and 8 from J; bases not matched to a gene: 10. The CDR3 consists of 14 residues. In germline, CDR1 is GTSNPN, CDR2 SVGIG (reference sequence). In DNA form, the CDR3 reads TGTGCCTGGATGGGGAAGCGGGGGATCCATGAGCAGTTCTTC. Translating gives CAWMGKRGIHEQFF.